This T cell receptor (beta chain) was sequenced for a study of blood T cell repertoires in COVID-19. Study-wide background: COVID-19 samples from acute and convalescent phases originated in the United States, Italy and Spain. PBMCs, B-cell-depleted T cells, or T cells were the source of the cDNA or gDNA that made up the material.

The authors' processing: Reference gene primer amplification gave nucleated cell count estimates. TCRdb keeps only in-frame clones here, not all; method: immunoSEQ multiplex PCR. That table is the source of V, J and clone size, and D and trimming were worked out from the DNA. Counted here are about 150,000 clones, 90% occurring once; the ten biggest clones make up 0.5% to 0.55%. Germline-derived CDR1 and CDR2 are SGHVS and FQNEAQ. V was trimmed by 0 bases and J by 0 bases, leaving 9 bases between them. The CDR3 totals 15 residues. The specimen was peripheral blood. The source is a man over 45 with acute or convalescent COVID-19. This sequence joins TRBV7-8 and TRBJ2-7, with D unclear. CDR3 amino acids: CASSLAPSGSYEQYF. In DNA, the CDR3 is TGTGCCAGCAGCTTAGCGCCCTCGGGCTCCTACGAGCAGTACTTC.